The 14 T cell receptor beta chains presented below share a single source sample, sequenced in a study of blood T cell repertoires in COVID-19. Assay used: immunoSEQ multiplex PCR; TCRdb lists only in-frame clones, some missing. This sample has hundreds of thousands of clones, with roughly 90% found just once. Sequenced: PBMCs or T cells enriched from blood (not recorded which). The receptors shown here come from a man aged 55 to 70 who had recovered from COVID-19.

The chain carries TRBV7-2 and TRBJ2-5, with TRBD2 matching over 12 bases. The germline gives CDR1 SGHTA, CDR2 FQGNSA. V shed 8 bases and J 5 bases; nucleotides not matched to a gene: 12. The CDR3 is 16 residues long. The CDR3 spells CASGSSGRAVSETQYF. The CDR3 DNA reads as TGTGCCAGCGGGTCTAGCGGGAGGGCCGTGTCCGAGACCCAGTACTTC.

The chain employs TRBV12-3 or TRBV12-4 and TRBJ1-1; D remains ambiguous. The V end was cut by 6 bases, the J end by 5 bases, with 7 bases between. This CDR3 is 11 amino acids long. CDR3: CASRGGTEAFF. Here the CDR3 DNA reads TGTGCCAGCAGGGGAGGAACTGAAGCTTTCTTT.

The gene calls are TRBV5-1 and TRBJ1-6, with 7 bases lining up with TRBD1. Trimming removed 7 bases from V and 8 bases from J; junction bases left unmatched: 12. The CDR3 extends over 15 amino acids. Germline CDR1 is SGHRS and CDR2 is YFSETQ. This CDR3 is CASSSRDQGDSPLHF. The DNA for the CDR3 is TGCGCCAGCTCCAGCAGGGACCAGGGGGATTCACCCCTCCACTTT.

This chain connects TRBV2 to TRBJ1-3; a weak D match, TRBD1 (5 bases). Germline V gene data show CDR1 as SNHLY and CDR2 as FYNNEI. V gave up 4 bases and J gave up 6 bases, with 16 bases separating them. The CDR3 is 15 residues long. CDR3 coding DNA: TGTGCCAGCAGTGTGGGGTCAGGGATAGCAAACACCATATATTTT. It encodes CASSVGSGIANTIYF.

The chain employs TRBV7-2 and TRBJ1-5; 7 nucleotides match TRBD1. The V segment lost 5 bases and the J segment 0 bases; nucleotides outside the gene matches: 4. CDR3 size: 15 residues. Germline V CDR1 and CDR2: SGHTA, FQGNSA. CDR3 loop: CASSLQGVSNQPQHF. The CDR3 bases are TGTGCCAGCAGCCTCCAGGGGGTTAGCAATCAGCCCCAGCATTTT.

The CDR3 DNA sequence: TGTGCCAGCAGGCCAGGGGGCGATGGCTACACCTTC. Protein product: CASRPGGDGYTF. This chain links TRBV6-5 with TRBJ1-2; 8 bases are shared with TRBD1. The trim removed 6 bases at V and 6 bases at J, leaving 3 bases unmatched. Germline values: CDR1 MNHEY, CDR2 SVGAGI. The CDR3 totals 12 residues.

V gene TRBV11-3 combines with J gene TRBJ2-1; TRBD2 aligns across 10 bases. This CDR3 comprises 14 residues. The trim removed 4 bases at V and 7 bases at J, leaving 4 bases unmatched. From germline, CDR1 is SGHNT and CDR2 YENEEA. This CDR3 reads CASSSIAGGNEQFF. For the CDR3, the DNA is TGTGCCAGCAGCTCCATAGCGGGAGGTAATGAGCAGTTCTTC.

The genes are TRBV18 and TRBJ1-2; D possibly corresponds to TRBD1 (5 bases). Between the trimmed V and J ends, which lost 3 bases and 0 bases, there was a span of 14 bases. The germline CDR1 and CDR2 sequences are KGHSH and LQKENI. The CDR3 covers 16 residues. The CDR3 region has the DNA TGTGCCAGCTCACCGACCGGGGCGGGGACTAACTATGGCTACACCTTC. Protein product: CASSPTGAGTNYGYTF. Drawing the rest from reference TRBV18 and TRBJ1-2, the complete variable domain is NAGVMQNPRHLVRRRGQEARLRCSPMKGHSHVYWYRQLPEEGLKFMVYLQKENIIDESGMPKERFSAEFPKEGPSILRIQQVVRGDSAAYFCASSPTGAGTNYGYTFGSGTRLTVV.

The chain carries TRBV18 and TRBJ2-7; 9 bases map to TRBD1. CDR1 is KGHSH and CDR2 is LQKENI in the germline V gene. The CDR3 is 14 amino acids. J lost 7 bases, V lost 2 bases, and 6 bases had no gene match. The CDR3 region has the DNA TGTGCCAGCTCACCATCGGACAGGGGATATGAGCAGTACTTC. Its protein product is CASSPSDRGYEQYF.

This sequence joins TRBV7-9 and TRBJ2-1, with D perhaps matching TRBD2 (7 bases). Germline CDR1 and CDR2: SEHNR and FQNEAQ (reference sequence). The CDR3 spans 15 residues. Trimming took off 3 bases at V and 1 base at J, with 10 bases between the two ends. CDR3 in amino acids: CASSFGGASYNEQFF. Written as DNA, the CDR3 is TGTGCCAGCAGCTTTGGGGGGGCATCCTACAATGAGCAGTTCTTC. The complete variable domain, with remaining parts taken from reference TRBV7-9 and TRBJ2-1, reads DTGVSQNPRHKITKRGQNVTFRCDPISEHNRLYWYRQTLGQGPEFLTYFQNEAQLEKSRLLSDRFSAERPKGSFSTLEIQRTEQGDSAMYLCASSFGGASYNEQFFGPGTRLTVL.

The CDR3 reads CATSIPGFAGNTIYF. The DNA of the CDR3 is TGTGCCACCAGCATTCCCGGTTTTGCTGGAAACACCATATATTTT. The V gene is TRBV15, the J gene TRBJ1-3; D not certain. The V end lost 4 bases, the J end lost 2 bases, and 12 bases lay between the germline ends. This CDR3 comprises 15 residues. Germline values: CDR1 LNHNV, CDR2 YYDKDF (reference sequence). Variable domain in full (rest from reference TRBV15 and TRBJ1-3): DAMVIQNPRYQVTQFGKPVTLSCSQTLNHNVMYWYQQKSSQAPKLLFHYYDKDFNNEADTPDNFQSRRPNTSFCFLDIRSPGLGDTAMYLCATSIPGFAGNTIYFGEGSWLTVV.

J is TRBJ2-7 and V is TRBV5-4, with 7 bases fitting TRBD1. With V trimmed by 4 bases and J by 6 bases, 19 bases remained unmatched. This CDR3 is 17 amino acids long. In germline, CDR1 is SGHNT, CDR2 YYREEE (reference sequence). The DNA of the CDR3 is TGTGCCAGCAGCGACGACAGGGTGGGGGTACTTGGCCCCGAGCAGTACTTC. It yields the protein CASSDDRVGVLGPEQYF. The full variable domain, completed using reference TRBV5-4 and TRBJ2-7, is ETGVTQSPTHLIKTRGQQVTLRCSSQSGHNTVSWYQQALGQGPQFIFQYYREEENGRGNFPPRFSGLQFPNYSSELNVNALELDDSALYLCASSDDRVGVLGPEQYFGPGTRLTVT.

The chain has TRBV19 and TRBJ1-5; D remains unclear. Germline CDR1 reads LNHDA; CDR2 reads SQIVND (reference sequence). With 10 bases removed from V and 7 bases from J, the gap between germline ends came to 14 bases. This CDR3 has 12 residues. CDR3 sequence (DNA): TGTGCCACCGCGCGGGCCGGGCAGCCCCAGCATTTT. Translating it yields CATARAGQPQHF.

The chain is built from TRBV2 and TRBJ1-1; 10 bases are shared with TRBD1. Trimming cost V 7 bases and J 6 bases; bases outside gene matches: 5. The CDR3 consists of 13 residues. CDR1 is SNHLY, CDR2 FYNNEI, per germline. The CDR3 here is CASTRDRGAEAFF. CDR3 nucleotides: TGTGCCAGCACCCGGGACAGGGGAGCTGAAGCTTTCTTT. The entire variable domain, with the rest obtained from reference TRBV2 and TRBJ1-1, is as follows: EPEVTQTPSHQVTQMGQEVILRCVPISNHLYFYWYRQILGQKVEFLVSFYNNEISEKSEIFDDQFSVERPDGSNFTLKIRSTKLEDSAMYFCASTRDRGAEAFFGQGTRLTVV.